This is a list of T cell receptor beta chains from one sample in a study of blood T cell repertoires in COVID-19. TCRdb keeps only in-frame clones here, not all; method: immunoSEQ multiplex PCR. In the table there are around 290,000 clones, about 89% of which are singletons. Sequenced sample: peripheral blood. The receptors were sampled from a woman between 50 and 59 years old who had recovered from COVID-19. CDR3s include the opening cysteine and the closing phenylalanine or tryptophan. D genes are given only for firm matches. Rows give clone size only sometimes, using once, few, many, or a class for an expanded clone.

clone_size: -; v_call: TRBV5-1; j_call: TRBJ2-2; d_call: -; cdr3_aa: CASRPGASGTGELFF; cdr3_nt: TGCGCCAGCAGACCAGGGGCCAGTGGCACCGGGGAGCTGTTTTTT
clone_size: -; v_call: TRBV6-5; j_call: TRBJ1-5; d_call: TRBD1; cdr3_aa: CASKGTVGTNQPQHF; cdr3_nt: TGTGCCAGCAAGGGGACAGTTGGTACGAATCAGCCCCAGCATTTT
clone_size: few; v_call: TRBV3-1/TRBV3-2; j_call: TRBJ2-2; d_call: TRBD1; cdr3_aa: CASSQQGAFGELFF; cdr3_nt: TGTGCCAGCAGCCAGCAGGGGGCGTTCGGGGAGCTGTTTTTT
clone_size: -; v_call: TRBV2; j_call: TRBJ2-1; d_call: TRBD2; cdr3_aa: CASRGGLAVNEQFF; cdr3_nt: TGTGCCAGCAGGGGGGGACTAGCGGTGAATGAGCAGTTCTTC
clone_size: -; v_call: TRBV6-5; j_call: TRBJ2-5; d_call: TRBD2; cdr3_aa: CASPRTSGETQYF; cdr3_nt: TGTGCCAGCCCCCGGACTAGCGGAGAGACCCAGTACTTC
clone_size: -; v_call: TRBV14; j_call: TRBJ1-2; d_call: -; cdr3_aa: CASSQGGHGYTF; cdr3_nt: TGTGCCAGCAGCCAGGGGGGGCATGGCTACACCTTC
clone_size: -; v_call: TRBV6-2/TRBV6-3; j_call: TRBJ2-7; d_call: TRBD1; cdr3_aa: CASSTTGTGYEQYF; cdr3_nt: TGTGCCAGCAGCACCACCGGGACAGGGTACGAGCAGTACTTC
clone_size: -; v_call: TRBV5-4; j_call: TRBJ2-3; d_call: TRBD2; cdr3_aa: CASSPGTSGVTDTQYF; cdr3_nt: TGTGCCAGCAGCCCCGGGACTAGCGGGGTCACAGATACGCAGTATTTT
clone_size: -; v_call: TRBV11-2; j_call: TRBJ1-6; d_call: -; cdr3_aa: CASSLPLMRSSYNSPLHF; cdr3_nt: TGTGCCAGCAGCTTACCTTTAATGAGGAGCTCCTATAATTCACCCCTCCACTTT
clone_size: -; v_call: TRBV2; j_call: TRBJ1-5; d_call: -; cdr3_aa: CASSEIRTWYGNQPQHF; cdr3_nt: TGTGCCAGCAGTGAAATTCGAACTTGGTATGGCAATCAGCCCCAGCATTTT
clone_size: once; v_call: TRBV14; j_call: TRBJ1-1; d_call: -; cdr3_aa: CASSPRSFTEAFF; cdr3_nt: TGTGCCAGCAGCCCGAGATCCTTCACTGAAGCTTTCTTT
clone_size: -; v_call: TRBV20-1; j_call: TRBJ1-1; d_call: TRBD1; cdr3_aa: CSARQGLEAFF; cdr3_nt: TGCAGTGCTCGACAGGGCCTTGAAGCTTTCTTT
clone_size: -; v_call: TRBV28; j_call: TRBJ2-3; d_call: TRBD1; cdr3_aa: CASSFSPGQDTDTQYF; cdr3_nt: TGTGCCAGCAGTTTCTCCCCGGGACAGGACACAGATACGCAGTATTTT
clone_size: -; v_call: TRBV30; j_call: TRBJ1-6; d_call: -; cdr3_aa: CAWGGTGAPLHF; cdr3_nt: TGTGCCTGGGGCGGAACAGGCGCACCCCTCCACTTT
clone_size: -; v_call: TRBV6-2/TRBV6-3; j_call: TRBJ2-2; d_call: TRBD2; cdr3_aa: CASSRGLAANTGELFF; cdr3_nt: TGTGCCAGCAGCCGGGGACTAGCGGCGAACACCGGGGAGCTGTTTTTT
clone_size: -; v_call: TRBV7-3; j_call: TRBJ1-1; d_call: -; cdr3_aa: CASSVRPGSDTEAFF; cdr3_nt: TGTGCCAGCAGCGTACGACCAGGGTCTGACACTGAAGCTTTCTTT
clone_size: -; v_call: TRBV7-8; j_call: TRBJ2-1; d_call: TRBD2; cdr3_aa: CASSLALLSSGGKEQFF; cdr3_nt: TGTGCCAGCAGCTTAGCGCTCTTGTCTAGCGGGGGGAAGGAGCAGTTCTTC
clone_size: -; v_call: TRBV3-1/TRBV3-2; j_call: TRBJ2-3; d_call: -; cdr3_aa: CASSSTGMGDTQYF; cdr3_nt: TGTGCCAGCAGCTCAACAGGGATGGGGGATACGCAGTATTTT
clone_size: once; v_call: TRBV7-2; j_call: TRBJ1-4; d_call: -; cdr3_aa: CASSLRGRYGDYNEKLFF; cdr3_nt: TGTGCCAGCAGCTTACGAGGAAGGTACGGGGATTATAATGAAAAACTGTTTTTT
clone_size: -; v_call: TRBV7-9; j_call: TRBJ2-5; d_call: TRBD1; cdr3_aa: CASSFDGLGQYQETQYF; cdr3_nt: TGTGCCAGCAGCTTTGATGGTTTGGGACAGTACCAAGAGACCCAGTACTTC
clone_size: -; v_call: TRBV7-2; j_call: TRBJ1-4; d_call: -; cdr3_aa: CASSLDAGKLFF; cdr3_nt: TGTGCCAGCAGCTTAGATGCGGGAAAACTGTTTTTT
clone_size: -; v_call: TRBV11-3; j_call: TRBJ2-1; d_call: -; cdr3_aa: CASSLDSQLYNEQFF; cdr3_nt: TGTGCCAGCAGCTTAGATTCACAGCTTTACAATGAGCAGTTCTTC
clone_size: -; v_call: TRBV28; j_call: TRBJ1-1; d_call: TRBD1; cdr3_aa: CASSSTTGTGDHTEAFF; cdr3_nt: TGTGCCAGCAGTTCAACAACCGGGACAGGGGATCACACTGAAGCTTTCTTT
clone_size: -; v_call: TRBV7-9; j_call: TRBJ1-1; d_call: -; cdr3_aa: CAVTNTEAFF; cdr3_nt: TGTGCCGTCACTAACACTGAAGCTTTCTTT
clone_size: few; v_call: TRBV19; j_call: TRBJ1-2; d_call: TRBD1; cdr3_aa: CASSTPQGARLTNYGYTF; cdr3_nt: TGTGCCAGTAGTACCCCACAGGGGGCGCGATTGACTAACTATGGCTACACCTTC
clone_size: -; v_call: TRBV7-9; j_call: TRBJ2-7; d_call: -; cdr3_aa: CASGGGGIAYEQYF; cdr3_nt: TGTGCCAGCGGCGGTGGAGGGATCGCCTACGAGCAGTACTTC
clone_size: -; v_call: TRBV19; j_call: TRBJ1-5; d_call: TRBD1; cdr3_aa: CASTDRGTGYSNQPQHF; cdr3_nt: TGTGCCAGTACGGACCGGGGGACAGGGTATAGCAATCAGCCCCAGCATTTT